This T cell receptor (beta chain) originates from a study of CD8+ T cells in alopecia areata. Study conclusions and caveats: It was observed that many expanded lesional clones persisted in scalp and blood during tofacitinib.

In each case, RNA was isolated and then reverse transcribed into cDNA as the sequencing template. Only in-frame clones appear in the TCRdb table, and some are missing; sequencing was by immunoSEQ multiplex PCR. The table has a few hundred thousand clones, around two fifths seen once. Details on this clone: The antigen is undetermined.

Treatment denoted: oral pan-JAK inhibitor, 5-10 mg twice daily. The CDR3 has 18 amino acids. Germline CDR1 and CDR2: SGDLS and YYNGEE. Trimming pared 0 bases from V and 0 bases from J, leaving 16 bases between. The input for sequencing was CD4+ T cells sorted from blood, taken at approximately week 30, from a patient treated with tofacitinib. This chain connects TRBV9 to TRBJ2-1, with D unclear. The receptor comes from a human donor with alopecia areata. CDR3 residues: CASSVAAGVTSSYNEQFF. In DNA, the CDR3 is TGTGCCAGCAGCGTAGCTGCTGGCGTGACGTCCTCCTACAATGAGCAGTTCTTC. Filled out from reference TRBV9 and TRBJ2-1, the complete variable domain reads DSGVTQTPKHLITATGQRVTLRCSPRSGDLSVYWYQQSLDQGLQFLIQYYNGEERAKGNILERFSAQQFPDLHSELNLSSLELGDSALYFCASSVAAGVTSSYNEQFFGPGTRLTVL.